The 16 T cell receptor beta chains below were found in one sample sequenced in a study of tissue T cells after allogeneic stem cell transplantation. Time point given: mouse harvest day 7 after allogeneic transplant. The graft held 10^6 splenic CD5+ T cells and 10^7 T-cell-depleted bone marrow cells. Produced via immunoSEQ multiplex PCR; TCRdb's table is partial and in-frame only. This table holds under 9,000 clones, roughly half found once. The source material was lymph node tissue. These receptors were taken from a female BALB/c mouse given C57BL/6 T cells with graft-versus-host disease after an allogeneic hematopoietic cell transplant.

This clone was detected once. These gene names are mouse names. The observed sequence ends 1 residue before the CDR3 terminus, with the missing tail filled in from the germline J gene. V gene TRBV29 combines with J gene TRBJ1-4; D is undetermined. V was clipped by 4 bases and J by 1 base, with 7 bases between them. The CDR3 is made up of 14 amino acids. Germline lookup yields CDR1 MSHET and CDR2 SYDVDS. The CDR3 DNA, read in part, is TGTGCTAGCAGTTACGACAATTCCAACGAAAGATTATTT. Protein sequence: CASSYDNSNERLF. The CDR3 reads in full as CASSYDNSNERLFF.

About this clone: Gene names follow the mouse nomenclature. The read ends 1 residue early relative to the CDR3; the germline J gene fills the gap. The V gene is TRBV26, the J gene TRBJ2-5; TRBD2 matches at 11 bases. This CDR3 contains 15 residues. The germline gives CDR1 KGHPV, CDR2 FQNQEV (reference sequence). The V gene end was trimmed by 3 bases and the J gene end by 3 bases; junction bases not matched to a gene: 2. The chain's CDR3 is CASSLLGGLQDTQYF. The covered CDR3 bases are TGTGCCAGCAGTCTACTGGGGGGGCTTCAAGACACCCAGTAC.

Worth noting for this clone: The gene names here belong to mouse. The CDR3 goes on 1 residue after the read ends, and that part is filled in from the germline J gene. The chain links TRBV3 to TRBJ2-1, with 7 bases matching TRBD1. Germline V lookup: CDR1 SNHLY, CDR2 FYNGKV (reference sequence). V shed 3 bases and J 7 bases; nucleotides not matched to a gene: 6. The CDR3 has 14 residues. The covered CDR3 bases are TGTGCCAGCAGCTTTGGCAGGGGACAGGCTGAGCAGTTC. Its translation: CASSFGRGQAEQF. The entire CDR3 protein is CASSFGRGQAEQFF.

This clone came up a few times. Gene names denote mouse genes. The DNA ends 1 residue before the CDR3 does, and the rest of the CDR3 is filled in from the germline J gene. This chain connects TRBV16 to TRBJ2-7, with D unresolved. This CDR3 region has 13 residues. V lost 0 bases and J 0 bases, leaving 3 bases between the germline ends. Germline CDR1 and CDR2: SGHSA and FRNQAP. CDR3 sequence: CASSLEVSYEQYF. The covered CDR3 bases are TGTGCAAGCAGCTTAGAAGTCTCCTATGAACAGTAC. Full variable domain (outside the CDR3, taken from reference TRBV16 and TRBJ2-7): NAGVIQTPRHKVTGKGQEATLWCEPISGHSAVFWYRQTIVQGLEFLTYFRNQAPIDDSGMPKERFSAQMPNQSHSTLKIQSTQPQDSAVYLCASSLEVSYEQYFGPGTRLTVL.

By share, this clone counts as medium-sized. Mouse names are used for the genes. The sequenced fragment ends 1 residue before the CDR3 boundary, so the rest is inferred from the germline J gene. This chain connects TRBV2 to TRBJ2-7, with 10 bases lining up with TRBD2. The CDR3 has 17 amino acids. The trim removed 0 bases at V and 2 bases at J, leaving 7 bases unmatched. CDR1 and CDR2 from the germline V gene are LGHNA and YSYQKL. The CDR3 sequence is CASSQDRWGGFAYEQYF. The CDR3 DNA, read in part, is TGTGCCAGCAGCCAAGATCGCTGGGGGGGCTTTGCCTATGAACAGTAC.

Details on this clone: Mouse gene names and germline throughout. The read ends 1 residue before the CDR3 terminus; that terminus is restored from the germline J gene. V is TRBV3 and J is TRBJ1-2; D uncertain. V lost 1 base, J lost 0 bases, and 6 bases lay in between. From germline, CDR1 is SNHLY and CDR2 FYNGKV (reference sequence). The CDR3 is made up of 14 amino acids. The sequenced part of the CDR3 DNA is TGTGCCAGCAGCTTAGTGGGTGCAAACTCCGACTACACC. Translating gives CASSLVGANSDYT. The full CDR3 protein is CASSLVGANSDYTF.

As to this clone: Genes here carry mouse names. The read comes to an end 1 residue before the CDR3 does, leaving the germline J gene to fill in the end. The chain couples TRBV19 to TRBJ2-7, with 9 bases that match TRBD1. The germline V gene encodes CDR1 FNHDT and CDR2 SITEND (reference sequence). The CDR3 length is 13 residues. The V gene end was trimmed by 5 bases and the J gene end by 5 bases; junction bases not matched to a gene: 5. The CDR3 DNA, read in part, is TGTGCCAGCAGCAAACAGGGGGCCCATGAACAGTAC. It yields the protein CASSKQGAHEQY. The full-length CDR3 reads as CASSKQGAHEQYF.

A word on this clone: Gene names and germline refer to mouse. With the read ending 1 residue before the CDR3 end, the germline J gene is used to fill in that end. The rearrangement links TRBV26 to TRBJ1-2; maybe TRBD1 (6 bases). The V end was cut by 2 bases, the J end by 3 bases, with 10 bases between. The germline V gene encodes CDR1 KGHPV and CDR2 FQNQEV (reference sequence). The CDR3 length is 14 residues. The part of the CDR3 DNA that was read is TGTGCCAGCAGTCTGACAGGGTGGGACTCCGACTACACC. It yields the protein CASSLTGWDSDYT. The full CDR3 protein reads CASSLTGWDSDYTF.

As concerns this clone: Gene names refer to mouse genes. The observed sequence ends 1 residue before the CDR3 terminus, with the missing tail filled in from the germline J gene. The chain uses TRBV3 and TRBJ2-4, with 12 bases aligning to TRBD2. Germline V gene sequence: CDR1 SNHLY, CDR2 FYNGKV (reference sequence). The CDR3 is 15 amino acids. V lost 4 bases and J lost 1; bases outside the gene matches: 0. CDR3 bases read: TGTGCCAGCAGCTGGGACTGGGGGGGTCAAAACACCTTGTAC. It translates to CASSWDWGGQNTLY. The whole CDR3 sequence reads CASSWDWGGQNTLYF.

As concerns this clone: Gene names follow the mouse nomenclature. The read ends 1 residue shy of where the CDR3 ends; the end is completed using the germline J gene. The chain couples TRBV31 to TRBJ2-3; D gene ambiguous. CDR1 is GKSSPN, CDR2 SITVG, per germline. V was pared by 0 bases and J by 0 bases, with 7 bases between. This CDR3 spans 14 amino acids. CDR3 bases read: TGTGCCTGGAGTCTCGGGTATAGTGCAGAAACGCTGTAT. Translating it yields CAWSLGYSAETLY. Given in full, the CDR3 is CAWSLGYSAETLYF.

This clone was seen more than once but under ten times. Any gene name here is a mouse gene name. The read falls 1 residue short of the CDR3 end, and the missing part is taken from the germline J gene. The chain combines TRBV1 with TRBJ2-1, with 8 bases fitting TRBD1. Germline CDR1 reads NSQYPW; CDR2 reads LRSPGD (reference sequence). The length of the CDR3 is 14 residues. Losses at the gene ends were 3 bases for V and 7 bases for J; bases not matched to a gene: 5. The DNA read from the CDR3 is TGCACCTGCAGTGCCCAGGGGGCAGGGGCTGAGCAGTTC. Protein sequence: CTCSAQGAGAEQF. The entire CDR3 sequence reads CTCSAQGAGAEQFF.

This clone has only a few counts. The listed genes are named as in mouse. The observed sequence ends 1 residue before the CDR3 terminus, with the missing tail filled in from the germline J gene. The chain uses TRBV26 and TRBJ1-4; D gene unclear. The CDR3 is 13 residues long. Trimming took 4 bases from V and 7 from J, leaving 10 bases between them. The germline gives CDR1 KGHPV, CDR2 FQNQEV (reference sequence). CDR3 bases read: TGTGCCAGCAGTCCCCGGCCCGCCGAAAGATTATTT. Protein: CASSPRPAERLF. The full CDR3 sequence reads CASSPRPAERLFF.

A remark on this clone: Gene names are mouse gene names. The CDR3 goes on 1 residue after the read ends, and that part is filled in from the germline J gene. The genes are TRBV2 and TRBJ1-6; TRBD1 is a possible D gene (6 bases). TRBJ1-6 carries the ORF label, with uncertain function. The V gene's germline CDR1 is LGHNA and CDR2 YSYQKL. V was shortened by 5 bases and J by 7 bases, with 9 bases between the two germline ends. The CDR3 contains 13 residues. The CDR3 protein is CASSRGENSPLYF. The CDR3 bases that were read are TGTGCCAGCAGCAGGGGGGAGAATTCGCCCCTCTAC.

This clone showed up just once. Mouse names are used for the genes. The read ends 1 residue early relative to the CDR3; the germline J gene fills the gap. The V call is TRBV3, the J call TRBJ2-1; D remains ambiguous. The CDR3 sequence is 13 residues long. Germline CDR1 and CDR2: SNHLY and FYNGKV (reference sequence). The V gene lost 3 bases and the J gene lost 3 bases, with 6 bases spanning the gap. This CDR3 reads CASSLDVYAEQFF. CDR3 DNA (partial): TGTGCCAGCAGCTTGGACGTCTATGCTGAGCAGTTC. The full variable domain, completed using reference TRBV3 and TRBJ2-1, is GPKVLQIPSHQIIDMGQMVTLNCDPVSNHLYFYWYKQILGQQMEFLVNFYNGKVMEKSKLFKDQFSVERPDGSYFTLKIQPTALEDSAVYFCASSLDVYAEQFFGPGTRLTVL.

This clone occurred a few times. Gene names denote mouse genes. The read halts 1 residue ahead of the CDR3 end, with the missing end drawn from the germline J gene. V and J are TRBV16 and TRBJ1-3; TRBD1 matches 7 bases. Germline-derived CDR1 and CDR2 are SGHSA and FRNQAP. V shed 4 bases, J shed 3 bases, and the junction held 3 bases outside the gene matches. This CDR3 has 14 amino acids. CDR3 region: CASSSTGFGNTLYF. CDR3 DNA, as far as it was read: TGTGCAAGCAGCTCGACAGGGTTTGGAAATACGCTCTAT.

Regarding this clone: Mouse names are used for the genes. CDR3 protein: CSSSQSAGGEQYF. The sequenced CDR3 bases are TGCTCCAGCAGTCAATCCGCGGGGGGTGAACAGTAC. The rearrangement links TRBV23 to TRBJ2-7; the table calls TRBD2, which could not be checked here. The CDR3 end lies 1 residue beyond the end of the read and is filled in from the germline J gene. This CDR3 is 13 amino acids long. CDR1 is KGHTA, CDR2 FQNQQP, per germline.